This TCR beta chain emerged from a study of CD8+CD57+ T cells in acquired aplastic anemia. The wider study: Sorted CD4+ and CD8+ cells yielded 3.2 ug of DNA on average.

There are a few counts of this clonotype. No antigen is known for it. Whoever was chosen for sequencing had shown CD8+CD57+ cell expansion by flow cytometry. A severe acquired aplastic anemia diagnosis applied to all patients. Whole-study results and caveats: CD8+ Simpson's diversity showed no significant patient-control difference.

CDR3 length: 12 residues. After removal of 6 bases from V and 9 bases from J, the junction contained 6 bases not matched to a gene. Germline values: CDR1 WNHNN, CDR2 SYGVQD (reference sequence). Both TCR beta VDJ combination and CDR3 sequence profiling were carried out. Genomic DNA was the template for this profiling. MiXCR was run by TCRdb on the reads, yielding one entry per CDR3 protein. The data contain 200,000 or so distinct CDR3 sequences, roughly 53% of them singletons. V and J are TRBV10-1 and TRBJ2-7; 9 bases map to TRBD1. The specimen sequenced was sorted CD4+, CD8+, or CD8+CD57+ T cells (not recorded which) from PBMCs. The TCR comes from a human donor with aplastic anemia. The CDR3 DNA sequence: TGCGCCAGCAGCCGGGACAGGGAGCGGCAGTACTTC. It yields the protein CASSRDRERQYF.